This is a list of T cell receptor beta chains from one sample in a study of blood T cells in healthy people across ages. One entry per CDR3 protein results from TCRdb running MiXCR on the 5' RACE reads. The sample holds fewer than 800,000 distinct CDR3 sequences; about 25% are singletons and the top ten take 9.4%. The data also belong to a second study, concerning T cells of mothers and their children.

Sequenced: blood. All receptors come from a boy between 10 and 17 years old in good health. CDR3s include the opening cysteine and the closing phenylalanine or tryptophan. Fields, in order: clone size, J gene, D gene, V gene, CDR3 protein, CDR3 DNA. D genes are given only for firm matches. Where a row states a size, it is once, few, many or the class of an expanded clone; other rows omit it.

.,TRBJ2-5,.,TRBV27,CASSLSSFRGSPETQYF,TGTGCCAGCAGTTTATCGTCTTTCAGGGGATCTCCAGAGACCCAGTACTTC
.,TRBJ2-6,TRBD1,TRBV3-1,CASSQPMTGPGANVLTF,TGTGCCAGCAGCCAACCCATGACAGGGCCTGGGGCCAACGTCCTGACTTTC
few,TRBJ1-4,TRBD1,TRBV6-6,CASSYTDRGSNEKLFF,TGTGCCAGCAGTTACACCGACAGGGGGTCTAATGAAAAACTGTTTTTT
.,TRBJ2-7,.,TRBV28,CASSFTAPYEQYF,TGTGCCAGCAGTTTCACGGCCCCCTACGAGCAGTACTTC
few,TRBJ1-6,.,TRBV27,CASGLSQFYSPLHF,TGTGCCAGCGGTTTATCACAGTTCTATTCACCCCTCCACTTT
few,TRBJ2-7,TRBD1,TRBV10-3,CAISEGTGGPYEQYF,TGTGCCATCAGTGAGGGGACAGGGGGTCCCTACGAGCAGTACTTC
.,TRBJ2-1,.,TRBV4-1,CASSQDPDISYNEQFF,TGCGCCAGCAGCCAAGACCCCGATATCTCCTACAATGAGCAGTTCTTC
.,TRBJ2-3,.,TRBV11-2,CASGASTDTQYF,TGTGCCAGTGGGGCTAGCACAGATACGCAGTATTTT
.,TRBJ2-5,.,TRBV5-1,CASSTDIVETQYF,TGCGCCAGCAGCACGGATATTGTGGAGACCCAGTACTTC
.,TRBJ2-7,.,TRBV10-3,CAIRAGAGHYEQYF,TGTGCCATCAGAGCCGGGGCAGGGCATTACGAGCAGTACTTC